The clone carrying this T cell receptor (beta chain) has only a few counts. This sample stems from a study of blood T cell repertoires in COVID-19. Study-wide context: COVID-19 samples collected from the United States, Italy and Spain covered acute and convalescent phases. PBMCs, B-cell-depleted T cells, or T cells were the source of the cDNA or gDNA that made up the material.

Enrolment of Seattle patients took place during active infection, and they were followed longitudinally. This CDR3 has 15 amino acids. Germline loops: CDR1 MNHEY, CDR2 SVGAGI. Trimming stripped 7 bases from V and 5 bases from J, with 21 bases between. Original data processing: From reference gene primer amplification, estimates of nucleated cell counts were derived. Clones were sequenced by immunoSEQ multiplex PCR, and TCRdb holds only the in-frame ones, with some missing. V, J and clone size reflect that table, while D and trimming were determined from the DNA. The sample has hundreds of thousands of clones; around 90% are singletons.

The V call is TRBV6-5, the J call TRBJ2-7; D possibly corresponds to TRBD1 (5 bases). The source is a woman between 35 and 50 years old with COVID-19, enrolled during active disease. Material for sequencing was peripheral blood. The chain's CDR3 is CASNRAESGADEQYF. For the CDR3, the DNA is TGTGCCAGCAACCGGGCCGAAAGTGGGGCGGACGAGCAGTACTTC.